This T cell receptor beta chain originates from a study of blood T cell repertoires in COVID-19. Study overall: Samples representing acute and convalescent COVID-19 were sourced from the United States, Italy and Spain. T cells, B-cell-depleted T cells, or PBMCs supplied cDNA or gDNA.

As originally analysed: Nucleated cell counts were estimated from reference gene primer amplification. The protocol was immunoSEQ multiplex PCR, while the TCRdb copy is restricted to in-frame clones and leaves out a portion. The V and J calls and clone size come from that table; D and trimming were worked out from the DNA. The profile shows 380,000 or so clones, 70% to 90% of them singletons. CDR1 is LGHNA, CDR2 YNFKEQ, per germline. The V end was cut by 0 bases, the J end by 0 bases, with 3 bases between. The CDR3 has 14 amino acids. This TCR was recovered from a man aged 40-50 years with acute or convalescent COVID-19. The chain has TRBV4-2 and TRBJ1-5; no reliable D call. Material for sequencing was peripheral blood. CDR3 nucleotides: TGTGCCAGCAGCCAAGAACATAGCAATCAGCCCCAGCATTTT. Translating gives CASSQEHSNQPQHF.